The rows below give T cell receptor beta chains drawn from one sample of a study of blood T cells in healthy people across ages. Each CDR3 protein is one row after TCRdb ran MiXCR on the 5' RACE reads. Here the sample spans around 820,000 distinct CDR3 sequences, 20% to 25% being singletons. The sample also formed part of further work on T cells of mothers and their children.

Sequencing input: blood. The source is a boy aged 5-17 years in good health. The CDR3 runs from the conserved cysteine through the conserved F or W. The order of the fields is D gene, J gene, V gene, clone size, CDR3 protein, CDR3 DNA. The D gene is left open where the match is weak. Rows give clone size only sometimes, using once, few, many, or a class for an expanded clone.

d_gene: TRBD2; j_gene: TRBJ2-5; v_gene: TRBV3-1; abundance: NA; CDR3aa: CASSQDRWTSGGETQYF; CDR3nt: TGTGCCAGCAGCCAAGATCGATGGACTAGCGGGGGTGAGACCCAGTACTTC
d_gene: NA; j_gene: TRBJ2-2; v_gene: TRBV7-2; abundance: few; CDR3aa: CASSLAVVAGGGTGELFF; CDR3nt: TGTGCCAGCAGCTTAGCGGTCGTCGCCGGGGGCGGCACCGGGGAGCTGTTTTTT
d_gene: NA; j_gene: TRBJ2-7; v_gene: TRBV12-3/TRBV12-4; abundance: NA; CDR3aa: CASSLGWRGAYEQYF; CDR3nt: TGTGCCAGCAGTTTGGGGTGGAGGGGAGCGTACGAGCAGTACTTC
d_gene: TRBD1; j_gene: TRBJ1-5; v_gene: TRBV7-4; abundance: NA; CDR3aa: CASSRRQGNQPQHF; CDR3nt: TGTGCCAGCAGCCGGCGACAGGGGAATCAGCCCCAGCATTTT
d_gene: TRBD2; j_gene: TRBJ2-7; v_gene: TRBV28; abundance: few; CDR3aa: CASRQTGLAGSYEQYF; CDR3nt: TGTGCCAGCAGACAAACGGGACTAGCGGGGTCCTACGAGCAGTACTTC
d_gene: NA; j_gene: TRBJ2-5; v_gene: TRBV6-2/TRBV6-3; abundance: NA; CDR3aa: CASSYGAGERRTQYF; CDR3nt: TGTGCCAGCAGTTACGGAGCTGGCGAGCGGAGGACCCAGTACTTC
d_gene: NA; j_gene: TRBJ2-1; v_gene: TRBV29-1; abundance: once; CDR3aa: CSVRNRLTNNEQFF; CDR3nt: TGCAGCGTAAGAAATAGGCTTACGAACAATGAGCAGTTCTTC
d_gene: TRBD1; j_gene: TRBJ2-7; v_gene: TRBV10-3; abundance: few; CDR3aa: CAISARDRGIDEQYF; CDR3nt: TGTGCCATCAGTGCCCGGGACAGGGGGATTGACGAGCAGTACTTC
d_gene: TRBD1; j_gene: TRBJ2-5; v_gene: TRBV28; abundance: few; CDR3aa: CASSFYGQVQQETQYF; CDR3nt: TGTGCCAGCAGTTTCTACGGACAGGTACAACAAGAGACCCAGTACTTC
d_gene: NA; j_gene: TRBJ1-2; v_gene: TRBV28; abundance: NA; CDR3aa: CASSLSPTTNYGYTF; CDR3nt: TGTGCCAGCAGTTTGTCCCCTACAACTAACTATGGCTACACCTTC
d_gene: NA; j_gene: TRBJ1-1; v_gene: TRBV28; abundance: few; CDR3aa: CANLRGFRMNTEAFF; CDR3nt: TGTGCCAACCTCCGGGGATTCAGAATGAACACTGAAGCTTTCTTT